These T cell receptor beta chains were read from a single sample in a study of T cell responses to AZD1222 COVID-19 vaccine. Generated by immunoSEQ multiplex PCR, the TCRdb table keeps only in-frame clones and is missing some. The sample has around 150,000 clones, around nine tenths seen once. The sequences come from peripheral blood, collected on day 0 of AZD1222 vaccination. The receptor source for this set is an adult in good health. Each CDR3 is given with its conserved first and last residue. D genes are given only for firm matches. Size is omitted from some rows. Given values are once, few, many or a class for expanded clones.

abundance: -; d_gene: TRBD1; v_gene: TRBV10-3; j_gene: TRBJ1-2; CDR3aa: CAISESPQGVERTNYGYTF; CDR3nt: TGTGCCATCAGTGAGTCTCCACAGGGGGTGGAAAGGACCAACTATGGCTACACCTTC
abundance: -; d_gene: -; v_gene: TRBV28; j_gene: TRBJ2-5; CDR3aa: CASSLPTRGRETQYF; CDR3nt: TGTGCCAGCAGTTTGCCGACAAGGGGCAGGGAGACCCAGTACTTC
abundance: once; d_gene: -; v_gene: TRBV4-2; j_gene: TRBJ1-4; CDR3aa: CASSQSIYSRGFEKLFF; CDR3nt: TGTGCCAGCAGCCAAAGCATTTACAGCCGAGGGTTCGAAAAACTGTTTTTT
abundance: once; d_gene: -; v_gene: TRBV7-2; j_gene: TRBJ1-6; CDR3aa: CASSLSVSGANSPLHF; CDR3nt: TGTGCCAGCAGCTTATCTGTTTCGGGGGCAAATTCACCCCTCCACTTT
abundance: -; d_gene: -; v_gene: TRBV15; j_gene: TRBJ1-3; CDR3aa: CATSRDPGPLETGNTIYF; CDR3nt: TGTGCCACCAGCAGAGATCCGGGGCCCCTGGAAACTGGAAACACCATATATTTT
abundance: -; d_gene: -; v_gene: TRBV27; j_gene: TRBJ2-7; CDR3aa: CATQGRAGPSYEQYF; CDR3nt: TGTGCCACACAGGGTAGGGCGGGCCCCTCCTACGAGCAGTACTTC
abundance: -; d_gene: -; v_gene: TRBV11-3; j_gene: TRBJ1-5; CDR3aa: CASSLDSRNQPQHF; CDR3nt: TGTGCCAGCAGCCTCGACAGTCGTAATCAGCCCCAGCATTTT
abundance: -; d_gene: -; v_gene: TRBV30; j_gene: TRBJ1-2; CDR3aa: CAWSPTGGVGYTF; CDR3nt: TGTGCCTGGAGCCCGACGGGGGGAGTTGGCTACACCTTC
abundance: -; d_gene: TRBD2; v_gene: TRBV7-8; j_gene: TRBJ2-2; CDR3aa: CASSRAGTSGQNTGELFF; CDR3nt: TGTGCCAGCAGCCGGGCGGGGACTAGCGGTCAGAACACCGGGGAGCTGTTTTTT
abundance: -; d_gene: TRBD2; v_gene: TRBV5-1; j_gene: TRBJ2-7; CDR3aa: CASSWGHSGSSSYEQYF; CDR3nt: TGCGCCAGCAGCTGGGGCCATAGCGGGAGTTCTTCCTACGAGCAGTACTTC
abundance: -; d_gene: TRBD2; v_gene: TRBV24-1; j_gene: TRBJ2-1; CDR3aa: CATSDPSLAGGYNEQFF; CDR3nt: TGTGCCACCAGTGATCCCTCTCTAGCGGGGGGGTACAATGAGCAGTTCTTC
abundance: -; d_gene: TRBD1; v_gene: TRBV9; j_gene: TRBJ2-7; CDR3aa: CASSVGTGRYEQYF; CDR3nt: TGTGCCAGCAGCGTCGGGACAGGGCGGTACGAGCAGTACTTC
abundance: -; d_gene: -; v_gene: TRBV11-2; j_gene: TRBJ1-5; CDR3aa: CASSLSGANQPQHF; CDR3nt: TGTGCCAGCAGCTTATCGGGGGCAAATCAGCCCCAGCATTTT
abundance: -; d_gene: -; v_gene: TRBV15; j_gene: TRBJ2-2; CDR3aa: CATSRDRISHTGELFF; CDR3nt: TGTGCCACCAGCAGAGATCGGATTAGTCACACCGGGGAGCTGTTTTTT
abundance: -; d_gene: -; v_gene: TRBV6-2/TRBV6-3; j_gene: TRBJ1-4; CDR3aa: CASSTLDSEKLFF; CDR3nt: TGTGCCAGCAGTACACTGGACAGTGAAAAACTGTTTTTT
abundance: few; d_gene: -; v_gene: TRBV27; j_gene: TRBJ2-7; CDR3aa: CATGTLTYEQYF; CDR3nt: TGTGCCACCGGGACACTGACCTACGAGCAGTACTTC
abundance: -; d_gene: -; v_gene: TRBV16; j_gene: TRBJ1-4; CDR3aa: CASSQLMGATEDNEKLFF; CDR3nt: TGTGCCAGCAGCCAATTAATGGGGGCAACTGAAGATAATGAAAAACTGTTTTTT
abundance: -; d_gene: TRBD1; v_gene: TRBV27; j_gene: TRBJ1-6; CDR3aa: CASSGGGPGSNSPLHF; CDR3nt: TGTGCCAGCAGCGGAGGGGGCCCCGGCAGTAATTCACCCCTCCACTTT
abundance: few; d_gene: TRBD2; v_gene: TRBV6-5; j_gene: TRBJ2-1; CDR3aa: CASSYNPSGPYNEQFF; CDR3nt: TGTGCCAGCAGTTACAACCCTAGCGGGCCTTACAATGAGCAGTTCTTC
abundance: -; d_gene: -; v_gene: TRBV14; j_gene: TRBJ1-3; CDR3aa: CASCVGAPGNTIYF; CDR3nt: TGTGCCAGCTGTGTGGGCGCCCCTGGAAACACCATATATTTT
abundance: -; d_gene: -; v_gene: TRBV5-6; j_gene: TRBJ1-1; CDR3aa: CASSRSGTEAFF; CDR3nt: TGTGCCAGCAGCCGTTCGGGAACTGAAGCTTTCTTT
abundance: -; d_gene: -; v_gene: TRBV9; j_gene: TRBJ2-5; CDR3aa: CASSVSGSGETQYF; CDR3nt: TGTGCCAGCAGCGTCAGTGGATCTGGGGAGACCCAGTACTTC
abundance: -; d_gene: -; v_gene: TRBV9; j_gene: TRBJ2-3; CDR3aa: CASSVLGMEADTQYF; CDR3nt: TGTGCCAGCAGCGTATTAGGGATGGAAGCAGATACGCAGTATTTT
abundance: -; d_gene: TRBD1; v_gene: TRBV7-2; j_gene: TRBJ2-7; CDR3aa: CASSFSGTGASSYEQYF; CDR3nt: TGTGCCAGCAGCTTTTCCGGGACAGGGGCTAGCTCCTACGAGCAGTACTTC
abundance: -; d_gene: -; v_gene: TRBV28; j_gene: TRBJ1-1; CDR3aa: CASSGTAQVEAFF; CDR3nt: TGTGCCAGCAGTGGGACGGCGCAAGTTGAAGCTTTCTTT
abundance: -; d_gene: TRBD2; v_gene: TRBV6-2/TRBV6-3; j_gene: TRBJ2-7; CDR3aa: CASSGGLAGFYEQYF; CDR3nt: TGTGCCAGCAGTGGGGGACTAGCGGGCTTCTACGAGCAGTACTTC
abundance: -; d_gene: -; v_gene: TRBV2; j_gene: TRBJ2-3; CDR3aa: CASREGRGSTDTQYF; CDR3nt: TGTGCCAGCAGGGAGGGGAGGGGGAGCACAGATACGCAGTATTTT
abundance: -; d_gene: -; v_gene: TRBV5-1; j_gene: TRBJ1-1; CDR3aa: CASSLAAGVTEAFF; CDR3nt: TGCGCCAGCAGCTTGGCGGCAGGGGTTACTGAAGCTTTCTTT
abundance: -; d_gene: TRBD2; v_gene: TRBV5-1; j_gene: TRBJ2-3; CDR3aa: CASRYGRARQPDTQYF; CDR3nt: TGCGCCAGCAGGTATGGGAGGGCCCGGCAACCAGATACGCAGTATTTT
abundance: -; d_gene: TRBD2; v_gene: TRBV7-9; j_gene: TRBJ2-5; CDR3aa: CASSLGSRGGDQVRETQYF; CDR3nt: TGTGCCAGCAGCTTAGGATCTCGCGGGGGGGACCAGGTACGGGAGACCCAGTACTTC